Shown below are 20 T cell receptor beta chains from a single sample sequenced in a study of cytomegalovirus exposure and HLA in healthy donors. Primers included in the PCR were 60 Vbeta and 13 Jbeta primers. Assay used: immunoSEQ multiplex PCR; TCRdb lists only in-frame clones, some missing. The table lists around 210,000 clones, approximately 78% of them singletons, with 0.4% to 0.6% in the top ten. Material: PBMCs. The receptors derive from a boy younger than 18 in good health and CMV-seronegative.

On this clone: Other DNA sequences within the sample encode an identical CDR3. The gene calls are TRBV7-9 and TRBJ1-1, with a weak D call TRBD1 (5 bases). V gave up 3 bases and J gave up 1 base, with 6 bases separating them. The V gene's germline CDR1 is SEHNR and CDR2 FQNEAQ (reference sequence). The CDR3 spans 13 residues. As DNA, the CDR3 is TGTGCCAGCAGCTTTACAGGGAACACTGAAGCTTTCTTT. Translation: CASSFTGNTEAFF.

The V gene is TRBV14, the J gene TRBJ1-1; D remains unclear. There are 14 residues in the CDR3. Trimming took off 2 bases at V and 10 bases at J, with 17 bases between the two ends. Germline assignment: CDR1 SGHDN and CDR2 FVKESK. The CDR3 DNA is TGTGCCAGCAGCCAATTCAGGTTGGTTGGAGGAGCTTTCTTT. Translation: CASSQFRLVGGAFF.

The V and J genes are TRBV30 and TRBJ2-5, with D perhaps matching TRBD2 (7 bases). This CDR3 comprises 14 residues. Germline V gives CDR1 GTSNPN, CDR2 SVGIG (reference sequence). V was trimmed by 4 bases and J by 2 bases, leaving 14 bases between them. CDR3 sequence (DNA): TGTGCCTGGAATCGGGGGGCGGGGCAAGAGACCCAGTACTTC. This gives the protein CAWNRGAGQETQYF.

CDR3 sequence reads: CASSRSPNQETQYF. CDR3 bases: TGTGCCAGCAGCCGGTCACCCAACCAAGAGACCCAGTACTTC. V gene TRBV7-6 combines with J gene TRBJ2-5; D call uncertain. V was pared by 5 bases and J by 0 bases, with 10 bases between. Germline V gene lookup returns CDR1 SGHVS and CDR2 FNYEAQ. The CDR3 is 14 residues long.

The V and J genes are TRBV20-1 and TRBJ2-7, with D possibly matching TRBD2 (5 bases). The length of the CDR3 is 11 residues. V dropped 6 bases and J dropped 9 bases, with 15 bases sitting between them. From germline, CDR1 is DFQATT and CDR2 SNEGSKA (reference sequence). This chain's CDR3 is CSAQDPRGQYF. Written as DNA, the CDR3 is TGCAGTGCCCAAGACCCCCGGGGGCAGTACTTC.

This clone was seen more than once but under ten times. V gene TRBV9 combines with J gene TRBJ1-5; TRBD1 might be the D (6 bases). Germline V gene data show CDR1 as SGDLS and CDR2 as YYNGEE. This CDR3 contains 16 residues. V dropped 1 base and J dropped 2 bases, with 13 bases sitting between them. The CDR3 sequence is CASSVLNRACNQPQHF. The CDR3 DNA sequence: TGTGCCAGCAGCGTACTAAACAGGGCTTGCAATCAGCCCCAGCATTTT.

The chain couples TRBV5-4 to TRBJ2-7; 10 bases map to TRBD2. Germline CDR1 and CDR2: SGHNT and YYREEE (reference sequence). The CDR3 covers 17 residues. Losses at the gene ends were 0 bases for V and 6 bases for J; bases not matched to a gene: 12. CDR3 residues: CASSLAGHLAGASEQYF. CDR3 sequence (DNA): TGTGCCAGCAGCTTGGCTGGGCACCTAGCGGGGGCTAGCGAGCAGTACTTC.

The V call is TRBV11-3, the J call TRBJ1-4; tentative D call: TRBD1 (6 bases). The CDR3 has 14 amino acids. Per germline, CDR1 SGHNT and CDR2 YENEEA. V was pared by 5 bases and J by 8 bases, with 15 bases between. CDR3 sequence reads: CASSPDGGQEKLFF. CDR3 in DNA: TGTGCCAGCAGCCCGGACGGGGGGCAAGAAAAACTGTTTTTT.

The V and J genes are TRBV7-2 and TRBJ1-5, with TRBD1 matching over 9 bases. Looked up from germline, CDR1 is SGHTA and CDR2 is FQGNSA. V shed 6 bases and J 2 bases; nucleotides not matched to a gene: 5. The CDR3 has 15 residues. CDR3 amino acids: CASRDGTGRNQPQHF. The CDR3 DNA is TGTGCCAGCAGGGATGGGACAGGGCGCAATCAGCCCCAGCATTTT.

The chain recombines TRBV5-1 with TRBJ2-3; maybe TRBD2 (5 bases). This CDR3 region has 11 residues. The ends were cut back, 1 base at V and 12 bases at J, with 9 bases in the middle. Germline loops: CDR1 SGHRS, CDR2 YFSETQ. The CDR3 protein is CASSLRGVQYF. The CDR3 region has the DNA TGCGCCAGCAGCTTGCGGGGTGTTCAGTATTTT. The whole variable domain, filled in from reference TRBV5-1 and TRBJ2-3, reads KAGVTQTPRYLIKTRGQQVTLSCSPISGHRSVSWYQQTPGQGLQFLFEYFSETQRNKGNFPGRFSGRQFSNSRSEMNVSTLELGDSALYLCASSLRGVQYFGPGTRLTVL.

The chain couples TRBV30 to TRBJ2-3, with D uncertain. In germline, CDR1 is GTSNPN, CDR2 SVGIG (reference sequence). Trimming stripped 2 bases from V and 5 bases from J, with 5 bases between. The length of the CDR3 is 11 residues. CDR3 amino acids: CAWSTRDTQYF. The CDR3 DNA follows: TGTGCCTGGAGTACTCGAGATACGCAGTATTTT.

This clone was seen just once. The rearrangement joins TRBV7-8 to TRBJ2-7, with TRBD2 as a possible D gene (5 bases). Germline V gene lookup returns CDR1 SGHVS and CDR2 FQNEAQ. Deletions cut 1 base from V and 1 base from J, with 8 bases between. The CDR3 runs to 14 residues. CDR3 protein: CASSLDQRSYEQYF. The CDR3 DNA sequence: TGTGCCAGCAGCTTAGACCAGCGGTCCTACGAGCAGTACTTC. The full variable domain, in which reference TRBV7-8 and TRBJ2-7 provide the parts outside the CDR3, is GAGVSQSPRYKVAKRGQDVALRCDPISGHVSLFWYQQALGQGPEFLTYFQNEAQLDKSGLPSDRFFAERPEGSVSTLKIQRTQQEDSAVYLCASSLDQRSYEQYFGPGTRLTVT.

This clone was counted between two and nine times. The gene calls are TRBV6-4 and TRBJ1-4, with unresolved D. CDR1 is MRHNA and CDR2 is SNTAGT in the germline V gene. Trimming cost V 3 bases and J 7 bases, with 12 bases left between them. This CDR3 has 14 amino acids. CDR3 DNA: TGTGCCAGCAGTGAATCCGATACTTCTGAAAAACTGTTTTTT. Translated: CASSESDTSEKLFF.

The chain combines TRBV5-1 with TRBJ1-2, with 10 positions matching TRBD1. V was pared by 3 bases and J by 4 bases, with 6 bases of the junction left unmatched. Germline lookup yields CDR1 SGHRS and CDR2 YFSETQ. This CDR3 is 15 amino acids long. The CDR3 DNA follows: TGCGCCAGCAGCTCGACAGGGGGCGGAAGCTATGGCTACACCTTC. It is translated as CASSSTGGGSYGYTF. Complete variable domain (other parts from reference TRBV5-1 and TRBJ1-2): KAGVTQTPRYLIKTRGQQVTLSCSPISGHRSVSWYQQTPGQGLQFLFEYFSETQRNKGNFPGRFSGRQFSNSRSEMNVSTLELGDSALYLCASSSTGGGSYGYTFGSGTRLTVV.

The chain uses TRBV5-1 and TRBJ1-1; D is possibly TRBD1 (5 bases). The CDR3 extends over 12 amino acids. Germline V gene sequence: CDR1 SGHRS, CDR2 YFSETQ. V lost 2 bases and J 5 bases, leaving 7 bases between the germline ends. CDR3 sequence reads: CASSFGGTEAFF. CDR3 in DNA: TGCGCCAGCAGCTTCGGGGGGACTGAAGCTTTCTTT. Using reference TRBV5-1 and TRBJ1-1 for the parts outside the CDR3, the full variable domain is KAGVTQTPRYLIKTRGQQVTLSCSPISGHRSVSWYQQTPGQGLQFLFEYFSETQRNKGNFPGRFSGRQFSNSRSEMNVSTLELGDSALYLCASSFGGTEAFFGQGTRLTVV.

This clone came up a few times. This sequence joins TRBV5-1 and TRBJ2-7; weak D call: TRBD2 (6 bases). Germline V CDR1 and CDR2: SGHRS, YFSETQ. The CDR3 has 16 residues. Deletions cut 0 bases from V and 4 bases from J, with 17 bases between. CDR3 nucleotide sequence: TGCGCCAGCAGCTTGGGACTAGGCCGAATGACGTACGAGCAGTACTTC. It encodes CASSLGLGRMTYEQYF. Using reference TRBV5-1 and TRBJ2-7 for the parts outside the CDR3, the full variable domain is KAGVTQTPRYLIKTRGQQVTLSCSPISGHRSVSWYQQTPGQGLQFLFEYFSETQRNKGNFPGRFSGRQFSNSRSEMNVSTLELGDSALYLCASSLGLGRMTYEQYFGPGTRLTVT.

V usage is TRBV27 and J usage is TRBJ2-1, with D possibly matching TRBD2 (6 bases). V lost 5 bases and J lost 6, with 20 bases in between. Germline V CDR1 and CDR2: MNHEY, SMNVEV (reference sequence). The CDR3 totals 16 residues. The DNA of the CDR3 is TGTGCCAGCAGTCCCCGTGGCGGGGCTTCGATCAATGAGCAGTTCTTC. As protein: CASSPRGGASINEQFF.

On this clone itself: A read error may account for a junction end that differs from germline. The chain couples TRBV5-6 to TRBJ1-6; D unresolved. Germline CDR1 reads SGHDT; CDR2 reads YYEEEE. CDR3 length: 16 residues. CDR3 in amino acids: CASKKSGSSCNSPLHF. In DNA, the CDR3 is TGTGCCAGCAAAAAGAGTGGGAGCTCCTGTAATTCACCCCTCCACTTT.

The chain links TRBV6-5 to TRBJ2-4; the D gene is possibly TRBD2 (7 bases). This CDR3 region has 15 residues. V lost 2 bases and J 8 bases, leaving 16 bases between the germline ends. Looked up from germline, CDR1 is MNHEY and CDR2 is SVGAGI. The CDR3 DNA sequence: TGTGCCAGCAGTTACCGCGGGGGCGGGGGTGACATTCAGTACTTC. Translation gives CASSYRGGGGDIQYF.

A remark on this clone: This CDR3 is missing its conserved last phenylalanine or tryptophan, likely due to a read error. The chain uses TRBV10-3 and TRBJ1-1; D gene uncertain. The CDR3 loop spans 14 amino acids. Deletions cut 6 bases from V and 0 bases from J, with 11 bases between. Germline V gene data show CDR1 as ENHRY and CDR2 as SYGVKD. As DNA, the CDR3 is TGTGCCATCAGCCCACAGTATTTGAACACTGAAGCTTTCTCT. Protein product: CAISPQYLNTEAFS.